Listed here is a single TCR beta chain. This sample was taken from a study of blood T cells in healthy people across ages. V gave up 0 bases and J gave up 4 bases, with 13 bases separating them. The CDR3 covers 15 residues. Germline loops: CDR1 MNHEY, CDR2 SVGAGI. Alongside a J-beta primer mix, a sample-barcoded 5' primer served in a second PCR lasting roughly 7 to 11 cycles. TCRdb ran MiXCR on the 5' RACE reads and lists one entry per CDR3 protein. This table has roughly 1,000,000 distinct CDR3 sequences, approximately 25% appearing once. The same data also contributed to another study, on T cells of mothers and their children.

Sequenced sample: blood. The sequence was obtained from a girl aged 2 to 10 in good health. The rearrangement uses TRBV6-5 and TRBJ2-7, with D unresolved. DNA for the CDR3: TGTGCCAGCAGTTACTCACGCGACATCAATTACGAGCAGTACTTC. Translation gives CASSYSRDINYEQYF.